The 21 T cell receptor beta chains reported below all come from one sample, sequenced in a study of beta chain features in type 1 diabetes. What was sequenced were expressed TCRB transcripts, since all of the isolated RNA had been reverse transcribed. Clones were sequenced by immunoSEQ multiplex PCR, and TCRdb holds only the in-frame ones, with some missing. This sample has around 160,000 clones; roughly 65% occur once, and the top ten carry 0.08% to 0.1%. Points from the study as a whole: Shorter TCRB CDR3s, moderately but significantly so, were found in Type 1 diabetes patients in all four CD4+ subsets.

No cognate antigen is known for these TCRs. Source material: naive CD4+ T cells from blood. Receptors originate from a man aged 30 to 39 with type 1 diabetes.

The chain couples TRBV11-2 to TRBJ1-4; no reliable D call. V dropped 5 bases and J dropped 8 bases, with 9 bases sitting between them. Germline V gives CDR1 SGHAT, CDR2 FQNNGV. This CDR3 region has 12 residues. This chain's CDR3 is CASSPVEEKLFF. Written as DNA, the CDR3 is TGTGCCAGCAGCCCAGTGGAGGAAAAACTGTTTTTT.

The V gene is TRBV7-2, the J gene TRBJ1-2, with D tentatively TRBD1 (5 bases). Trimming took 4 bases from V and 5 from J, leaving 14 bases between them. The CDR3 has 14 residues. The V gene's germline CDR1 is SGHTA and CDR2 FQGNSA. DNA of the CDR3: TGTGCCAGCAGCTGGGGTCAGGGTGGGTATGGCTACACCTTC. This codes for CASSWGQGGYGYTF.

This clone was seen a few times. The rearrangement uses TRBV14 and TRBJ2-3, with D unresolved. Trimming stripped 0 bases from V and 3 bases from J, with 4 bases between. CDR3 length equals 13 residues. From germline, CDR1 is SGHDN and CDR2 FVKESK. DNA of the CDR3: TGTGCCAGCAGCCAAGAGTCGACAGATACGCAGTATTTT. Its protein product is CASSQESTDTQYF.

The chain combines TRBV29-1 with TRBJ2-7; D is possibly TRBD1 (5 bases). Trimming stripped 2 bases from V and 3 bases from J, with 8 bases between. This CDR3 contains 12 residues. Per the germline V gene, CDR1 is SQVTM and CDR2 is ANQGSEA. The CDR3 reads CSVEQGGYEQYF. CDR3 in DNA: TGCAGCGTTGAACAGGGTGGCTACGAGCAGTACTTC.

The chain combines TRBV29-1 with TRBJ2-1, with D possibly TRBD1 on 5 matching bases. The CDR3 totals 14 residues. Trimming pared 3 bases from V and 3 bases from J, leaving 12 bases between. Germline V gene data show CDR1 as SQVTM and CDR2 as ANQGSEA. CDR3 amino acids: CSVDTGVNYNEQFF. CDR3 in DNA: TGCAGCGTTGATACAGGTGTCAACTACAATGAGCAGTTCTTC.

The CDR3 DNA sequence: TGTGCCAGCTCACCGAATGGACAGTACACTGAAGCTTTCTTT. It yields the protein CASSPNGQYTEAFF. The chain carries TRBV18 and TRBJ1-1; the D gene is possibly TRBD1 (6 bases). The CDR3 length is 14 residues. The V end lost 3 bases, the J end lost 3 bases, and 11 bases lay between the germline ends. Germline CDR1 is KGHSH and CDR2 is LQKENI.

Only one count was recorded for this clone. J is TRBJ2-3 and V is TRBV7-2; D is unresolved. V lost 5 bases, J lost 0 bases, and 12 bases lay in between. From germline, CDR1 is SGHTA and CDR2 FQGNSA. The CDR3 extends over 15 amino acids. The chain's CDR3 is CASSRGLSSTDTQYF. CDR3 nucleotide sequence: TGTGCCAGCAGCCGTGGGCTGTCTAGCACAGATACGCAGTATTTT.

CDR3 in DNA: TGTGCCAGTAGTCATGCAGGCTCCTACAATGAGCAGTTCTTC. It translates to CASSHAGSYNEQFF. V is TRBV19 and J is TRBJ2-1; D is unresolved. The CDR3 loop spans 14 amino acids. Trimming shortened V by 5 bases and J by 0 bases, and 8 bases separated the two germline ends. Germline V gene data show CDR1 as LNHDA and CDR2 as SQIVND (reference sequence).

The rearrangement uses TRBV10-3 and TRBJ1-1; D is possibly TRBD1 (5 bases). The germline V gene encodes CDR1 ENHRY and CDR2 SYGVKD. The length of the CDR3 is 15 residues. V lost 0 bases, J lost 1 base, and 9 bases lay in between. CDR3 nucleotide sequence: TGTGCCATCAGTGAGTCCCGGGACGGGAACACTGAAGCTTTCTTT. Translation: CAISESRDGNTEAFF.

The rearrangement joins TRBV4-3 to TRBJ1-1; D uncertain. The V and J ends lost 1 base and 1 base respectively, with 7 bases between them. CDR3 length equals 14 residues. From germline, CDR1 is LGHNA and CDR2 YSLEER. Here the CDR3 reads CASSQGYGNTEAFF. The CDR3 DNA reads TGCGCCAGCAGCCAAGGTTACGGGAACACTGAAGCTTTCTTT.

The chain employs TRBV4-1 and TRBJ2-4; D could derive from TRBD1 or TRBD2 (5 bases each). V was clipped by 4 bases and J by 8 bases, with 18 bases between them. The CDR3 consists of 15 residues. Germline V gene data show CDR1 as MGHRA and CDR2 as YSYEKL. Here the CDR3 DNA reads TGCGCCAGCAGCCGCCAATCGGACTCCAGGGACATTCAGTACTTC. Its protein is CASSRQSDSRDIQYF.

The chain is built from TRBV4-3 and TRBJ2-3; no firm D call. Germline values: CDR1 LGHNA, CDR2 YSLEER. V was trimmed by 6 bases and J by 3 bases, leaving 13 bases between them. This CDR3 has 14 amino acids. The CDR3 coding sequence is TGCGCCAGCAGACCGATGTACCGGACAGATACGCAGTATTTT. Amino acid sequence: CASRPMYRTDTQYF.

The table lists this clone with a few counts. The rearrangement uses TRBV29-1 and TRBJ2-3; D is tentatively TRBD1 or TRBD2 (5 bases each). V lost 6 bases to trimming and J lost 1 base, with 23 bases between them. The CDR3 loop spans 17 amino acids. Germline values: CDR1 SQVTM, CDR2 ANQGSEA. The CDR3 nucleotides read TGCAGCGTCCTACCCGGGACGGAATTCTGGGGCACAGATACGCAGTATTTT. This encodes CSVLPGTEFWGTDTQYF.

The rearrangement links TRBV5-1 to TRBJ2-2; 7 bases map to TRBD2. This CDR3 region has 14 residues. With V trimmed by 4 bases and J by 6 bases, 6 bases remained unmatched. Germline V gene sequence: CDR1 SGHRS, CDR2 YFSETQ. CDR3 sequence: CASSAGVGAGELFF. The DNA for the CDR3 is TGCGCCAGCAGCGCGGGAGTCGGCGCCGGGGAGCTGTTTTTT.

This rearrangement joins TRBV4-3 to TRBJ1-1; TRBD1 is a possible D gene (5 bases). The CDR3 is 15 residues long. Germline V lookup: CDR1 LGHNA, CDR2 YSLEER. The V end lost 2 bases, the J end lost 1 base, and 11 bases lay between the germline ends. The CDR3 region is CASSQSTVRNTEAFF. The CDR3, as DNA: TGCGCCAGCAGCCAATCGACAGTCCGGAACACTGAAGCTTTCTTT.

This chain connects TRBV28 to TRBJ2-5; D gene uncertain. CDR1 and CDR2 from the germline V gene are MDHEN and SYDVKM. The CDR3 loop spans 14 amino acids. V shed 6 bases and J shed 5 bases, with 16 bases lying between them. The CDR3 sequence: CASSTEVMGETQYF. Written as DNA, the CDR3 is TGTGCCAGCAGCACTGAGGTGATGGGGGAGACCCAGTACTTC.

This clone was seen only a few times. The chain links TRBV29-1 to TRBJ1-4, with a weak D call TRBD1 (5 bases). The CDR3 is made up of 13 amino acids. The germline CDR1 and CDR2 sequences are SQVTM and ANQGSEA. V was trimmed by 7 bases and J by 7 bases, leaving 16 bases between them. The CDR3 spells CSAMGGKGEKLFF. The CDR3 DNA sequence: TGCAGCGCCATGGGGGGTAAGGGTGAAAAACTGTTTTTT.

The chain combines TRBV6-5 with TRBJ1-5, with no clear D. The germline V gene encodes CDR1 MNHEY and CDR2 SVGAGI. CDR3 size: 13 residues. V lost 2 bases and J lost 5, with 7 bases in between. CDR3 coding DNA: TGTGCCAGCAGTTACGGAACGCATCAGCCCCAGCATTTT. It is translated as CASSYGTHQPQHF.

This clone was seen just once. This CDR3 is CASTLQGSEQYF. The CDR3 DNA reads TGTGCCAGCACCCTACAGGGGAGCGAGCAGTACTTC. The chain uses TRBV28 and TRBJ2-7, with TRBD1 identical over 7 bases. Germline CDR1 reads MDHEN; CDR2 reads SYDVKM. The CDR3 extends over 12 amino acids. The trim removed 7 bases at V and 6 bases at J, leaving 6 bases unmatched.

This clone showed up just once. Other nucleotide sequences in the sample specify the same CDR3. The chain couples TRBV30 to TRBJ2-7, with D possibly being TRBD1 (6 bases). V dropped 3 bases and J dropped 3 bases, with 9 bases sitting between them. The CDR3 extends over 12 amino acids. Germline assignment: CDR1 GTSNPN and CDR2 SVGIG (reference sequence). DNA of the CDR3: TGTGCCTGGAGCTCAGGGGTCTACGAGCAGTACTTC. Translating gives CAWSSGVYEQYF.

The rearrangement links TRBV19 to TRBJ1-4; 7 nucleotides agree with TRBD1. The junction had 4 bases not matched to a gene; V was cut back by 7 bases and J by 2 bases. This CDR3 contains 14 residues. The germline V gene encodes CDR1 LNHDA and CDR2 SQIVND (reference sequence). As DNA, the CDR3 is TGTGCCAGTAACCCGACAGGGACTAATGAAAAACTGTTTTTT. This codes for CASNPTGTNEKLFF. Full variable domain (missing parts from reference TRBV19 and TRBJ1-4): DGGITQSPKYLFRKEGQNVTLSCEQNLNHDAMYWYRQDPGQGLRLIYYSQIVNDFQKGDIAEGYSVSREKKESFPLTVTSAQKNPTAFYLCASNPTGTNEKLFFGSGTQLSVL.